The 26 T cell receptor beta chains below all came from one sample that was sequenced in a study of immune evolution from preneoplasia to lung adenocarcinoma. Profiling relied on immunoSEQ multiplex PCR, and the TCRdb table lists in-frame clones only, not all of them. In the table there are 5,500 to 7,500 clones, nearly 80% of which are singletons. Input material: FFPE minimally invasive lung adenocarcinoma tissue. The receptor source for this set is a person between 60 and 79 years old with lung adenocarcinoma.

Worth noting for this clone: One end of the junction does not line up with germline, which may come from a read error. The V call is TRBV7-7, the J call TRBJ2-1; 9 nucleotides agree with TRBD1. Germline V gene data show CDR1 as SSHAT and CDR2 as FNYEAQ (reference sequence). The CDR3 extends over 15 amino acids. DNA of the CDR3: TGTGCTAGCAGCTTGGAATTGGGACAGGGTGGTGAGCAGTTCTTC. This sequence encodes CASSLELGQGGEQFF. Based on the CDR3 plus reference TRBV7-7 and TRBJ2-1, the full variable domain is GAGVSQSPRYKVTKRGQDVTLRCDPISSHATLYWYQQALGQGPEFLTYFNYEAQPDKSGLPSDRFSAERPEGSISTLTIQRTEQRDSAMYRCASSLELGQGGEQFFGPGTRLTVL.

Points on this clone: The same CDR3 also results from other DNA sequences found in this sample. This sequence joins TRBV7-8 and TRBJ1-2; no reliable D call. Germline loops: CDR1 SGHVS, CDR2 FQNEAQ. The V gene lost 1 base and the J gene lost 3 bases, with 21 bases spanning the gap. The CDR3 consists of 18 residues. CDR3 region: CASSLVVGRTQRYYGYTF. The CDR3 DNA sequence: TGTGCCAGCAGCTTAGTGGTAGGGAGAACCCAACGGTACTATGGCTACACCTTC.

The V call is TRBV4-3, the J call TRBJ2-1; tentative D call: TRBD1 (5 bases). The germline gives CDR1 LGHNA, CDR2 YSLEER. The CDR3 contains 15 residues. V was clipped by 5 bases and J by 4 bases, with 15 bases between them. The chain's CDR3 is CASSTQLGLYNEQFF. CDR3 DNA sequence: TGCGCCAGCAGCACCCAGTTGGGGCTTTACAATGAGCAGTTCTTC.

The V gene is TRBV10-3, the J gene TRBJ2-3; no clear D. This CDR3 is 13 amino acids long. The germline gives CDR1 ENHRY, CDR2 SYGVKD. V was trimmed by 9 bases and J by 1 base, leaving 11 bases between them. The CDR3 sequence: CAIQDSGTDTQYF. The CDR3 DNA sequence: TGTGCCATTCAGGATTCGGGCACAGATACGCAGTATTTT.

The rearrangement uses TRBV28 and TRBJ2-5; the D gene could be TRBD1 or TRBD2 (5 bases each). This CDR3 region has 13 residues. Trimming took 4 bases from V and 3 from J, leaving 9 bases between them. Germline CDR1 is MDHEN and CDR2 is SYDVKM. In DNA form, the CDR3 reads TGTGCCAGCAGTTCCGGGGCGGAAGAGACCCAGTACTTC. Protein sequence: CASSSGAEETQYF.

The genes are TRBV9 and TRBJ2-3; 10 bases are a match to TRBD2. The V and J ends lost 3 bases and 6 bases, in that order; junction bases with no gene match: 16. CDR1 and CDR2 (germline): SGDLS, YYNGEE. The CDR3 length is 18 residues. The DNA for the CDR3 is TGTGCCAGCAGCGGCGACTGGACTAGCGGCACTTTGGGGGATACGCAGTATTTT. Its protein product is CASSGDWTSGTLGDTQYF.

J is TRBJ2-3 and V is TRBV9, with 7 nucleotides matching TRBD2. Per the germline V gene, CDR1 is SGDLS and CDR2 is YYNGEE. Unmatched junction bases numbered 8, after V lost 0 bases and J lost 4 bases. The CDR3 runs to 16 residues. CDR3: CASSVGGSFLADTQYF. CDR3 DNA: TGTGCCAGCAGCGTAGGCGGGAGTTTTCTCGCAGATACGCAGTATTTT.

The J gene is TRBJ1-3, the V gene TRBV28, with TRBD1 as a possible D gene (6 bases). Per germline, CDR1 MDHEN and CDR2 SYDVKM. Trimming shortened V by 6 bases and J by 3 bases, and 15 bases separated the two germline ends. The CDR3 consists of 15 residues. Written as DNA, the CDR3 is TGTGCCAGCAGCCTGGACAGCATTGGTGGAAACACCATATATTTT. This translates into CASSLDSIGGNTIYF.

CDR3 loop: CATSLGGARDGYTF. As DNA, the CDR3 is TGTGCCACCAGCCTTGGTGGAGCCAGGGATGGCTACACCTTC. The genes are TRBV15 and TRBJ1-2; D may be TRBD1 (5 bases). There are 14 residues in the CDR3. Germline CDR1 LNHNV, CDR2 YYDKDF (reference sequence). With 5 bases removed from V and 6 bases from J, the gap between germline ends came to 16 bases.

This clone was found once. The chain is built from TRBV6-1 and TRBJ2-5, with 14 bases identical to TRBD2. V was clipped by 1 base and J by 5 bases; unmatched bases: 3. Germline CDR1 MNHNS, CDR2 SASEGT. This CDR3 contains 16 residues. Here the CDR3 DNA reads TGTGCCAGCAGTGAAGGACTAGCGGGGGGGAGGGAGACCCAGTACTTC. It is translated as CASSEGLAGGRETQYF.

The chain has TRBV2 and TRBJ2-3; TRBD2 aligns across 8 bases. Germline V CDR1 and CDR2: SNHLY, FYNNEI. CDR3 length: 12 residues. With 8 bases clipped from V and 8 bases from J, the junction kept 6 bases outside the gene matches. The DNA of the CDR3 is TGTGCCAGCCGGGGGGGGGCTGGTACGCAGTATTTT. Its translation is CASRGGAGTQYF.

V is TRBV12-5 and J is TRBJ2-3; D is undetermined. The V gene's germline CDR1 is LGHNT and CDR2 FRNRAP. CDR3 size: 12 residues. Trimming removed 4 bases at V and 4 bases at J, with 6 bases between. The CDR3 nucleotides read TGTGCTAGTGGTTCTCGGGCAGATACGCAGTATTTT. Translating gives CASGSRADTQYF.

In this sample, this clone turned up a few times. The rearrangement uses TRBV7-2 and TRBJ2-2; possibly TRBD1 or TRBD2 for D (6 bases each). Germline CDR1 is SGHTA and CDR2 is FQGNSA. Trimming left V 1 base short and J 0 bases short, with 15 bases between. This CDR3 has 18 amino acids. The CDR3 DNA reads as TGTGCCAGCAGCTTAGATCCGATGGGGGGCTCGAACACCGGGGAGCTGTTTTTT. It specifies CASSLDPMGGSNTGELFF.

V gene TRBV19 combines with J gene TRBJ2-1; TRBD2 agrees at 10 bases. This CDR3 contains 18 residues. Trimming at V came to 5 bases and at J to 5 bases, leaving 15 bases not matched to a gene. Germline assignment: CDR1 LNHDA and CDR2 SQIVND (reference sequence). CDR3 sequence: CASSPGTSDYQFNNEQFF. The DNA for the CDR3 is TGTGCCAGTAGTCCCGGGACTAGCGACTACCAATTCAACAATGAGCAGTTCTTC.

The J gene is TRBJ2-5, the V gene TRBV5-1; weak D call: TRBD2 (5 bases). The CDR3 length is 15 residues. Germline V gene sequence: CDR1 SGHRS, CDR2 YFSETQ. With 1 base removed from V and 1 base from J, the gap between germline ends came to 11 bases. The CDR3 is CASSLSGPIQETQYF. The DNA of the CDR3 is TGCGCCAGCAGCTTGAGCGGCCCAATCCAAGAGACCCAGTACTTC.

J is TRBJ2-7 and V is TRBV10-3; 7 positions match TRBD1. J lost 0 bases, V lost 6 bases, and 5 bases had no gene match. The germline CDR1 and CDR2 sequences are ENHRY and SYGVKD. This CDR3 comprises 14 residues. As DNA, the CDR3 is TGTGCCATCAGGAGACAGGGACACTCCTACGAGCAGTACTTC. It translates to CAIRRQGHSYEQYF.

V is TRBV19 and J is TRBJ2-3, with 11 positions matching TRBD1. Unmatched junction bases numbered 8, after V lost 5 bases and J lost 4 bases. CDR1 LNHDA and CDR2 SQIVND come from the germline V gene (reference sequence). The CDR3 has 16 amino acids. This CDR3 reads CASSPGQGARADTQYF. In DNA form, the CDR3 reads TGTGCCAGTAGTCCTGGACAGGGGGCGAGGGCAGATACGCAGTATTTT.

This sequence joins TRBV11-3 and TRBJ2-4; 8 positions match TRBD2. Per the germline V gene, CDR1 is SGHNT and CDR2 is YENEEA. V lost 8 bases, J lost 4 bases, and 4 bases stayed unmatched. The CDR3 loop spans 13 amino acids. Here the CDR3 reads CASRGGTKNIQYF. CDR3 DNA sequence: TGTGCCAGCCGGGGGGGCACTAAAAACATTCAGTACTTC.

In this sample, this clone turned up once. Here the CDR3 DNA reads TGTGCCAGCAGTGAGGACGGGCTGTACGAGCAGTACTTC. Translation: CASSEDGLYEQYF. The chain combines TRBV2 with TRBJ2-7, with D uncertain. CDR3 length: 13 amino acids. V dropped 3 bases and J dropped 4 bases, with 10 bases sitting between them. Germline V gene lookup returns CDR1 SNHLY and CDR2 FYNNEI.

This clone was observed a single time. V is TRBV2 and J is TRBJ1-1, with TRBD1 as a possible D gene (5 bases). V was clipped by 7 bases and J by 0 bases, with 9 bases between them. Germline V CDR1 and CDR2: SNHLY, FYNNEI. The CDR3 is 13 amino acids. CDR3 sequence: CASIWGLNTEAFF. CDR3 nucleotide sequence: TGTGCCAGCATCTGGGGGTTGAACACTGAAGCTTTCTTT. The entire variable domain, with the rest obtained from reference TRBV2 and TRBJ1-1, is as follows: EPEVTQTPSHQVTQMGQEVILRCVPISNHLYFYWYRQILGQKVEFLVSFYNNEISEKSEIFDDQFSVERPDGSNFTLKIRSTKLEDSAMYFCASIWGLNTEAFFGQGTRLTVV.

J is TRBJ2-1 and V is TRBV18; D unresolved. CDR3 length: 12 amino acids. Trimming stripped 2 bases from V and 10 bases from J, with 9 bases between. Germline V gene data show CDR1 as KGHSH and CDR2 as LQKENI. CDR3 DNA: TGTGCCAGCTCACCAAGGGTCCCAGAGCAGTTCTTC. Amino acid sequence: CASSPRVPEQFF.

DNA of the CDR3: TGTGCCAGCAGCTTAGGCGGGTTCGGACTGGGCGTCGGCCGGTCTGGAAACACCATATATTTT. It yields the protein CASSLGGFGLGVGRSGNTIYF. This rearrangement joins TRBV7-6 to TRBJ1-3; D ambiguous. V lost 1 base, J lost 1 base, and 26 bases lay in between. The germline V gene has CDR1 SGHVS and CDR2 FNYEAQ. The CDR3 runs 21 residues.

This chain links TRBV2 with TRBJ2-7; TRBD2 aligns across 11 bases. Trimming took 6 bases from V and 4 from J; bases not matched to a gene: 11. CDR1 is SNHLY and CDR2 is FYNNEI in the germline V gene. This CDR3 has 16 residues. CDR3 nucleotides: TGTGCCAGCAGGCCTTACCCGGGACTAGCGGTTTACGAGCAGTACTTC. Translation gives CASRPYPGLAVYEQYF.

The V and J genes are TRBV5-5 and TRBJ2-7, with TRBD1 matching 7 bases. This CDR3 comprises 15 residues. V lost 0 bases, J lost 3 bases, and 6 bases stayed unmatched. Germline V gene lookup returns CDR1 SGHKS and CDR2 YYEKEE (reference sequence). The CDR3: CASSLVDRVYYEQYF. In DNA, the CDR3 is TGTGCCAGCAGCTTGGTCGACAGGGTTTACTACGAGCAGTACTTC.

The V gene is TRBV9, the J gene TRBJ1-1; D is ambiguous. Per the germline V gene, CDR1 is SGDLS and CDR2 is YYNGEE. The CDR3 sequence is 13 residues long. V gave up 5 bases and J gave up 6 bases, with 14 bases separating them. CDR3 residues: CASSKDLGAEAFF. CDR3 nucleotides: TGTGCCAGCAGTAAAGATCTCGGCGCTGAAGCTTTCTTT.

The chain joins TRBV13 to TRBJ2-7; D perhaps matches TRBD2 (6 bases). Germline V gives CDR1 PRHDT, CDR2 FYEKMQ (reference sequence). CDR3 length: 14 residues. The V gene lost 5 bases and the J gene lost 7 bases, with 18 bases spanning the gap. CDR3 region: CASSRRVAGYEQYF. In DNA, the CDR3 is TGTGCCAGCAGCAGGAGGGTCGCCGGGTATGAGCAGTACTTC. Full variable domain (rest looked up from reference TRBV13 and TRBJ2-7): AAGVIQSPRHLIKEKRETATLKCYPIPRHDTVYWYQQGPGQDPQFLISFYEKMQSDKGSIPDRFSAQQFSDYHSELNMSSLELGDSALYFCASSRRVAGYEQYFGPGTRLTVT.